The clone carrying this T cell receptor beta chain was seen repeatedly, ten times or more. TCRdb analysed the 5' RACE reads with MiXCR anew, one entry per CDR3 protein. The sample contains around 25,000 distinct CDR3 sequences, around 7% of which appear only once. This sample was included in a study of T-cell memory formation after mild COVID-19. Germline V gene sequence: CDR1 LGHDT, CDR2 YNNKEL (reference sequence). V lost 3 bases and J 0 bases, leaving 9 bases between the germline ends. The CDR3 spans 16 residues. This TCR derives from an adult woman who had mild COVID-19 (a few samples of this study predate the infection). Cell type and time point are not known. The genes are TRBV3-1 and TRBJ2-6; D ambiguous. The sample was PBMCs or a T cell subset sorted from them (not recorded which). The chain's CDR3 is CASSHDGYSGANVLTF. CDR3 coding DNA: TGTGCCAGCAGCCACGACGGATACTCTGGGGCCAACGTCCTGACTTTC.